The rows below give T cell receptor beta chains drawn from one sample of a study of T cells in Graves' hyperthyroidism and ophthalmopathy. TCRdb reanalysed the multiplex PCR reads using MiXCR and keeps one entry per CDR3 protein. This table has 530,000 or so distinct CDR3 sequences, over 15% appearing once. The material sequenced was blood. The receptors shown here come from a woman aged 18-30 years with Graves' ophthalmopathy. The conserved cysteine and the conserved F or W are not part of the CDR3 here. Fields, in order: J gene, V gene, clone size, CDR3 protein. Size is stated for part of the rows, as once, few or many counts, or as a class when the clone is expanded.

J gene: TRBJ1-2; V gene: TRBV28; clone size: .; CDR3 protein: ASSNSDRGNNYGYT
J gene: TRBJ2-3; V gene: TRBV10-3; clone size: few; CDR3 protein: AISESAIDTQY
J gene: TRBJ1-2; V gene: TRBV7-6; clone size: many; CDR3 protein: ASSPDRGHGYGYT
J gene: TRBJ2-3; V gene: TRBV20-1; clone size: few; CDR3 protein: SASSGGPPGDTQY
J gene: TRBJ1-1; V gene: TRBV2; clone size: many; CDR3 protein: AIRQGGGTEAF
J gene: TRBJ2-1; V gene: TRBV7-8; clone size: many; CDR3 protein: ASSFKQSSYNEQF
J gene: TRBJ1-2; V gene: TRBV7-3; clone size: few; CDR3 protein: ASSQEAGRVGYGYT
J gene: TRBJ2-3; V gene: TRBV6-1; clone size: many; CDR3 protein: ASSRGTGDTDTQY
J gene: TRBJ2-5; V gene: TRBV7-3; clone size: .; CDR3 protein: ASSPGGGLAGEQETQY
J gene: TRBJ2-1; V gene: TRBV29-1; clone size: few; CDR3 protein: SVEDFSTYNEQF
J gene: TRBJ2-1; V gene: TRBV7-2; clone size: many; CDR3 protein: ASSLEGLAPYNEQF
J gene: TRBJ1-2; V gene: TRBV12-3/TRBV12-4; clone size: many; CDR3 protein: ASSFGGLANYGYT
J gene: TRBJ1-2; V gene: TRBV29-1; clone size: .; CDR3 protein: SDEDEGGFGANYGYT
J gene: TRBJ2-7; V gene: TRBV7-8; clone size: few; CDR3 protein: ASSLADLLDRSYEQY
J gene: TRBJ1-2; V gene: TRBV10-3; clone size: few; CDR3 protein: DLTGVNYGYT
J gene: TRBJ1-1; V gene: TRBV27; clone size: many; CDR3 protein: ASRMDRENTEAF
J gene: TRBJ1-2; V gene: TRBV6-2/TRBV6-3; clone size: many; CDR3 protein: ASSHAATGYGYT
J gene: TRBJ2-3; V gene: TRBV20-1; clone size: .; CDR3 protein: SALTSGGSTSTDTQY
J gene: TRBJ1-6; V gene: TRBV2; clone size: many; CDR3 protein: ASRGLMMGRSPLH